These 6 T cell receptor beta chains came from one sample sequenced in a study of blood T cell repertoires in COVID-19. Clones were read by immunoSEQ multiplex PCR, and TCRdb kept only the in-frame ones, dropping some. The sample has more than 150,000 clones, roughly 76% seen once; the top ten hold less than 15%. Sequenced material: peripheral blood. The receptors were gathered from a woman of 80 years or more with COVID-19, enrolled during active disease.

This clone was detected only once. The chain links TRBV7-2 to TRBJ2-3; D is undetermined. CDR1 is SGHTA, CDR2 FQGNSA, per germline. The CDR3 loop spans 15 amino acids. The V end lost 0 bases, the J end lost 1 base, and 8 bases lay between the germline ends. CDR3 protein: CASSLASLRTDTQYF. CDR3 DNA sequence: TGTGCCAGCAGCTTAGCCAGTCTGCGCACAGATACGCAGTATTTT.

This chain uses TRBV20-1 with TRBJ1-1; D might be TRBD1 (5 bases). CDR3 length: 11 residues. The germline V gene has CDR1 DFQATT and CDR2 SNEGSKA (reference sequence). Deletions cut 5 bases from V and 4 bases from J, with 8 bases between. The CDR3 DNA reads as TGCAGTGCTGCAGGGTTCACTGAAGCTTTCTTT. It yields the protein CSAAGFTEAFF.

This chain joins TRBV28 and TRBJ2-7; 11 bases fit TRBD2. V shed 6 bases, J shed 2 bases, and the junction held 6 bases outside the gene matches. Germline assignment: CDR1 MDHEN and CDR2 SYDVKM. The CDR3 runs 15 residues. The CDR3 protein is CASRNSGRAAYEQYF. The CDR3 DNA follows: TGTGCCAGCAGGAATAGCGGGAGGGCCGCCTACGAGCAGTACTTC.

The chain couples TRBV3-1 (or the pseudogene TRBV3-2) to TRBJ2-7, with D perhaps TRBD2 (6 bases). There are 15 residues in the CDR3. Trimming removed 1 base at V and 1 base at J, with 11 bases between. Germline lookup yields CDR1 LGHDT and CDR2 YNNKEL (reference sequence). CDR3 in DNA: TGTGCCAGCAGCCAAGCGGGGGTATCGTCCTACGAGCAGTACTTC. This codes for CASSQAGVSSYEQYF.

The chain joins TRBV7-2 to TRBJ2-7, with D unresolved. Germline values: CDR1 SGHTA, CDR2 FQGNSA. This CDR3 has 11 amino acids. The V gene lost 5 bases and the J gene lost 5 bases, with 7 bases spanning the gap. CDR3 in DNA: TGTGCCAGCAGCACCAGAAACGAGCAGTACTTC. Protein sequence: CASSTRNEQYF.

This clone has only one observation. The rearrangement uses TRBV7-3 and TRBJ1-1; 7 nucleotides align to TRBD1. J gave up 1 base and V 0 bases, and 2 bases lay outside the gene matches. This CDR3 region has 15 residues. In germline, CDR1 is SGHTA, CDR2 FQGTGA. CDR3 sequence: CASSLTRDRNTEAFF. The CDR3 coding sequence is TGTGCCAGCAGCTTAACGAGGGACAGGAACACTGAAGCTTTCTTT.